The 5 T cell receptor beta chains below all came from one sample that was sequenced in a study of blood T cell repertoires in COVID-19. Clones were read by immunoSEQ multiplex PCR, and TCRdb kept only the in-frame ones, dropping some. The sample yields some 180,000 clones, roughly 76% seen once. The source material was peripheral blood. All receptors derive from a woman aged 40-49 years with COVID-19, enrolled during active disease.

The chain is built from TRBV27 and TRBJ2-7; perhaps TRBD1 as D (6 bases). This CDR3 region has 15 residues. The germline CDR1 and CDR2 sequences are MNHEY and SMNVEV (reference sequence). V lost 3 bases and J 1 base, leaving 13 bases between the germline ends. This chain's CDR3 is CASSFRTAASYEQYF. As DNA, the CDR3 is TGTGCCAGCAGTTTCCGGACAGCGGCTTCCTACGAGCAGTACTTC.

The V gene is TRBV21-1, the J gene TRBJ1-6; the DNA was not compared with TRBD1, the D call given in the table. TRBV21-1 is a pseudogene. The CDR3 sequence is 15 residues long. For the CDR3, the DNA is TGTGCCAGCAGGACAGGGAGAGAGTTCAGTTCACCCCTCCACTTT. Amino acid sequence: CASRTGREFSSPLHF.

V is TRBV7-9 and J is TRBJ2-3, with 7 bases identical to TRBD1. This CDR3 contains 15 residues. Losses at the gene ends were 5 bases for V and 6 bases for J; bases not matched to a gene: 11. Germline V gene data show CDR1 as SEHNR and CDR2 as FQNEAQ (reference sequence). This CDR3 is CASSDRGRGTDTQYF. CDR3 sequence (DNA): TGTGCCAGCAGCGATAGGGGGCGCGGTACCGATACGCAGTATTTT.

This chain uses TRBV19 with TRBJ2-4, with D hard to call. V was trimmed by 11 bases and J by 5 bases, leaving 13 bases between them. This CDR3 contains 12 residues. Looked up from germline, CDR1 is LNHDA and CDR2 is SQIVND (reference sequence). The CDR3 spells CAVNSAQNIQYF. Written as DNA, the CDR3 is TGTGCCGTAAACAGTGCCCAAAACATTCAGTACTTC.

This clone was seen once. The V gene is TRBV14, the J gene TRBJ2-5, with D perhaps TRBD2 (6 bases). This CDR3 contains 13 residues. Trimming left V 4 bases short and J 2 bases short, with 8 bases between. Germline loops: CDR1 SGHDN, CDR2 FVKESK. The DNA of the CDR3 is TGTGCCAGCAGCCTGGGGACTCAAGAGACCCAGTACTTC. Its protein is CASSLGTQETQYF.